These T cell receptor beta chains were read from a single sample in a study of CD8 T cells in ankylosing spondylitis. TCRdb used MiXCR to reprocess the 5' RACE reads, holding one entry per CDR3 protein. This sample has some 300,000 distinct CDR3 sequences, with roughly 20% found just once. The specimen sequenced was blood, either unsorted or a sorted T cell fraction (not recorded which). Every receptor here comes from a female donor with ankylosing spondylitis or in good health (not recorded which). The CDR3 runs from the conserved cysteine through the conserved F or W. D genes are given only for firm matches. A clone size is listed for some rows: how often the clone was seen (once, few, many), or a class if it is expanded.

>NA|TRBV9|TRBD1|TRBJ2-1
CASSVLTGANNEQFF
TGTGCCAGCAGCGTACTGACAGGGGCGAACAATGAGCAGTTCTTC
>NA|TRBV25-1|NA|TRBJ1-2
CASSAYPDGHNYGYTF
TGTGCCAGCAGTGCCTACCCGGACGGTCATAACTATGGCTACACCTTC
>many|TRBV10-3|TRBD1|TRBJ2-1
CAISESKQGFFSYNEQFF
TGTGCCATCAGTGAGTCGAAACAGGGGTTCTTCTCCTACAATGAGCAGTTCTTC
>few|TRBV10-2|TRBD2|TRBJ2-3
CASGTSGGDTQYF
TGCGCCAGCGGGACTAGCGGGGGAGATACGCAGTATTTT
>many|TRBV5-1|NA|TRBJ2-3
CASSLGADTQYF
TGCGCCAGCAGCCTAGGGGCAGATACGCAGTATTTT
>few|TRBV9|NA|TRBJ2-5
CASSVGPEKGETQYF
TGTGCCAGCAGCGTAGGTCCGGAGAAAGGGGAGACCCAGTACTTC
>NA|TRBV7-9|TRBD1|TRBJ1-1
CASTSGQGVNTEAFF
TGTGCCAGCACCTCAGGACAGGGCGTGAACACTGAAGCTTTCTTT
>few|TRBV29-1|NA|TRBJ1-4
CSVTIEAITEKLFF
TGCAGCGTCACGATCGAGGCCATAACAGAAAAACTGTTTTTT
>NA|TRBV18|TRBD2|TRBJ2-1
CASSPGLAGGQMEQFF
TGTGCCAGCTCACCCGGACTAGCGGGAGGGCAAATGGAGCAGTTCTTC
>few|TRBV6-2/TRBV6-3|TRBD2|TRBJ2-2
CASKKAGTGELFF
TGTGCCAGCAAAAAAGCGGGAACCGGGGAGCTGTTTTTT
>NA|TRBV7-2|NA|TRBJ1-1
CASSLVSDQSTEAFF
TGTGCCAGCAGCTTAGTTTCAGATCAGAGCACTGAAGCTTTCTTT
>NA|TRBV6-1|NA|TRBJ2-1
CASSRTESNEQFF
TGTGCCAGCAGTCGGACAGAGAGTAATGAGCAGTTCTTC
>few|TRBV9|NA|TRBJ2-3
CASSVEGSDTQYF
TGTGCCAGCAGCGTAGAAGGGTCAGATACGCAGTATTTT
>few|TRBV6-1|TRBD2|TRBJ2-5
CASSPGLAGEGRETQYF
TGTGCCAGCAGCCCCGGACTAGCGGGAGAGGGTAGAGAGACCCAGTACTTC
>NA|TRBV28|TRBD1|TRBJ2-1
CASSYGTGGSDEQFF
TGTGCCAGCAGTTATGGGACAGGGGGCTCCGATGAGCAGTTCTTC
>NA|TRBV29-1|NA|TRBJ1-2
CSVEDQFKGHTF
TGCAGCGTTGAAGATCAATTCAAGGGGCATACCTTC
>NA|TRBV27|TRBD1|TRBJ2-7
CASSPGIGTGLGYEQYF
TGTGCCAGCAGTCCCGGAATCGGGACAGGGTTAGGCTACGAGCAGTACTTC
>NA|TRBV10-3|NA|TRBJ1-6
CAISRDKESPLHF
TGTGCCATCAGTCGGGACAAAGAATCTCCCCTCCACTTT
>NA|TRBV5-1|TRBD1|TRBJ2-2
CASSSRQGAMYSGELFF
TGCGCCAGCAGTTCCCGACAGGGGGCAATGTACTCCGGGGAGCTGTTTTTT
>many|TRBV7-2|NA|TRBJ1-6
CASSLGGGSSSPLHF
TGTGCCAGCAGCTTAGGGGGGGGTAGTAGTTCACCCCTCCACTTT
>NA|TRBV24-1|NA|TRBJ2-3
CATSGEGLTDTQYF
TGTGCCACCAGTGGTGAAGGACTCACAGATACGCAGTATTTT
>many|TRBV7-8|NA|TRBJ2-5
CASSSLGRGGETQYF
TGTGCCAGCAGCTCCCTCGGCAGGGGCGGAGAGACCCAGTACTTC
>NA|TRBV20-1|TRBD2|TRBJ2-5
CSAKTGGQETQYF
TGCAGTGCTAAAACGGGAGGCCAAGAGACCCAGTACTTC
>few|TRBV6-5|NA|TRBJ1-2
CATTFSGGYTF
TGTGCCACAACCTTTTCGGGTGGCTACACCTTC
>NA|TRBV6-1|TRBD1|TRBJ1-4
CASCGLQGARSEKLFF
TGTGCCAGCTGTGGGCTACAGGGGGCGCGTAGTGAAAAACTGTTTTTT
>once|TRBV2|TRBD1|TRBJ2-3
CASSLRGRGPDTQYF
TGTGCCAGCAGTCTCAGGGGCAGGGGGCCAGATACGCAGTATTTT
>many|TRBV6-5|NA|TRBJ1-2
CASSSPGEGYTF
TGTGCCAGCAGTTCGCCAGGGGAGGGCTACACCTTC